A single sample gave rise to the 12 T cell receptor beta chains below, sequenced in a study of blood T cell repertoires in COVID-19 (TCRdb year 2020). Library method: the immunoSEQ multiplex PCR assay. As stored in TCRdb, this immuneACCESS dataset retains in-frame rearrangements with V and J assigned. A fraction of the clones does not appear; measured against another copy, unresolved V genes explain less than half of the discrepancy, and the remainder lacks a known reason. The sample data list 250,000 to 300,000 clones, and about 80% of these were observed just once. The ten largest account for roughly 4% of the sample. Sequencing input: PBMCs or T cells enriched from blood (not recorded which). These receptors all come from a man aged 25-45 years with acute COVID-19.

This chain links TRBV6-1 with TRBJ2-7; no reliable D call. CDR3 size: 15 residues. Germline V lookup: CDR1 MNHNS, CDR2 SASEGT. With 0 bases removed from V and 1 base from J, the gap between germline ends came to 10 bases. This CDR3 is CASSEAQARSYEQYV. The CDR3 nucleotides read TGTGCCAGCAGTGAAGCGCAGGCCCGTTCCTACGAGCAGTACGTC.

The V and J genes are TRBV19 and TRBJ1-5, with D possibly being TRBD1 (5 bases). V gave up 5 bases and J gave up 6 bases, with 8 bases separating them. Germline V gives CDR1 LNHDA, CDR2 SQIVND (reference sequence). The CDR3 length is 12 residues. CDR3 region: CASSYGGQPQHF. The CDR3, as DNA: TGTGCCAGTAGTTACGGGGGTCAGCCCCAGCATTTT.

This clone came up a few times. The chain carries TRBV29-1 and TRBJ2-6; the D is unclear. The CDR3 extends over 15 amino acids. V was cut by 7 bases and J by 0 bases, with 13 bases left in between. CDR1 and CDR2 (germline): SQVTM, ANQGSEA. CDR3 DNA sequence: TGCAGCGCCTCCCAAACAGTCTCTGGGGCCAACGTCCTGACTTTC. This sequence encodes CSASQTVSGANVLTF.

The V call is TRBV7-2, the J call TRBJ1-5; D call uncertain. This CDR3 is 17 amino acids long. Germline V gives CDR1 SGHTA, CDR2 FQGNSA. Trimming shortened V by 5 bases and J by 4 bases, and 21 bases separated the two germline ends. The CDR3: CASSLGVGGRGNQPQHF. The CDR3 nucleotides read TGTGCCAGCAGCCTCGGGGTTGGTGGACGGGGAAATCAGCCCCAGCATTTT.

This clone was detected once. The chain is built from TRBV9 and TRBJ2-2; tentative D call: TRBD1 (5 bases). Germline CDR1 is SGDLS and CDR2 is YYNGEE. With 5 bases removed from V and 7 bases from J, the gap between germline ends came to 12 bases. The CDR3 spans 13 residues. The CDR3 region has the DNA TGTGCCAGCAGAGTCCAGGGTGGCGGGGAGCTGTTTTTT. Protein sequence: CASRVQGGGELFF.

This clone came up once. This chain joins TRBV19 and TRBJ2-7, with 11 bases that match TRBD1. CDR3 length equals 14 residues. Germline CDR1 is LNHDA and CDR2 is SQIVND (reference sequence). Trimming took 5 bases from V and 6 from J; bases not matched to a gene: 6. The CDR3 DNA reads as TGTGCCAGTAGTCCCGGACAGGGGGCGGGCGAGCAGTACGTC. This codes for CASSPGQGAGEQYV.

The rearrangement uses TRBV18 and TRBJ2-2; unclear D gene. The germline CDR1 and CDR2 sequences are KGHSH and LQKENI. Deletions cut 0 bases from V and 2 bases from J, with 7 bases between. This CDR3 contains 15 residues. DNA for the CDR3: TGTGCCAGCTCACCACCATACGGTAACACCGGGGAGCTGTTTTTT. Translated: CASSPPYGNTGELFF.

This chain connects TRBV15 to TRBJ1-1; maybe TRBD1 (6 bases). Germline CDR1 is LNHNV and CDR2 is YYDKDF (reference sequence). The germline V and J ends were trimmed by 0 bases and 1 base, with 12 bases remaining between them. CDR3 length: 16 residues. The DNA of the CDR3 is TGTGCCACCAGCAGAGACTTCTTACAGGGGAACACTGAAGCTTTCTTT. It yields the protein CATSRDFLQGNTEAFF.

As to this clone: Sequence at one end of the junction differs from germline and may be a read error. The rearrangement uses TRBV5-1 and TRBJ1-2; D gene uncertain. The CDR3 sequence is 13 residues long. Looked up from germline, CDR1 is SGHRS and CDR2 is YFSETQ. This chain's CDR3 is CASSAWEGGGYTF. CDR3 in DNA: TGTGCCAGCAGCGCTTGGGAGGGTGGTGGCTACACCTTC.

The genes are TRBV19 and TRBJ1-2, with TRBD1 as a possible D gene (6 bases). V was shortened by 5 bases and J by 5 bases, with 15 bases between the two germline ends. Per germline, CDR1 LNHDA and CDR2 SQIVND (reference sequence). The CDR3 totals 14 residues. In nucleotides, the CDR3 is TGTGCCAGTAGTCCCGATCGGACAGTATATGGCTACACCTTC. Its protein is CASSPDRTVYGYTF.

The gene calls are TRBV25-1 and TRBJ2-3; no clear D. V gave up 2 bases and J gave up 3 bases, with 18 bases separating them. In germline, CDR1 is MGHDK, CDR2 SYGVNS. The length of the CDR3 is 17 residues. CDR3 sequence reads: CASSEDSPLGGTDTQYF. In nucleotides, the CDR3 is TGTGCCAGCAGTGAAGATTCCCCTCTTGGCGGTACAGATACGCAGTATTTT.

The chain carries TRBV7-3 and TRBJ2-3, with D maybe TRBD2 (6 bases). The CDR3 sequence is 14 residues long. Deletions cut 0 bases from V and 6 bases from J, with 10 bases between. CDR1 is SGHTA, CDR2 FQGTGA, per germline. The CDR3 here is CASSLTGTADTQYF. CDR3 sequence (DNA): TGTGCCAGCAGCTTAACAGGGACTGCGGATACGCAGTATTTT.